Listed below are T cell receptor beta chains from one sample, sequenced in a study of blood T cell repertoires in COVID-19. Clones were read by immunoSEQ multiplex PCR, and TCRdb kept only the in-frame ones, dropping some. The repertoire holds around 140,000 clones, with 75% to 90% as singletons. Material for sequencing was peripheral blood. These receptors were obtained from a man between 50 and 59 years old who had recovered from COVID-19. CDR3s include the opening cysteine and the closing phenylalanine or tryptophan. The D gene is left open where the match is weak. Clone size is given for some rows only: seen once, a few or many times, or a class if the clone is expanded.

CDR3 protein: CASSLVGAQAFF; CDR3 DNA: TGTGCCAGCAGCTTGGTGGGGGCACAGGCTTTCTTT; J gene: TRBJ1-1; V gene: TRBV5-4; clone size: -; D gene: -
CDR3 protein: CASEHGERPSSPLHF; CDR3 DNA: TGTGCCAGTGAACATGGGGAGCGACCATCTTCACCCCTCCACTTT; J gene: TRBJ1-6; V gene: TRBV19; clone size: -; D gene: -
CDR3 protein: CASSSGQGLSTEAFF; CDR3 DNA: TGTGCCAGTAGTTCAGGACAGGGTTTATCCACTGAAGCTTTCTTT; J gene: TRBJ1-1; V gene: TRBV19; clone size: -; D gene: TRBD1
CDR3 protein: CASSLGLAKSDTQYF; CDR3 DNA: TGCGCCAGCAGCCTAGGACTAGCGAAATCAGATACGCAGTATTTT; J gene: TRBJ2-3; V gene: TRBV4-3; clone size: -; D gene: TRBD2
CDR3 protein: CSAIPRGGEGYTF; CDR3 DNA: TGCAGCGCCATACCCAGGGGAGGGGAGGGCTACACCTTC; J gene: TRBJ1-2; V gene: TRBV29-1; clone size: -; D gene: -
CDR3 protein: CASSQSTTNEKLFF; CDR3 DNA: TGCGCCAGCAGCCAGTCAACAACTAATGAAAAACTGTTTTTT; J gene: TRBJ1-4; V gene: TRBV4-3; clone size: -; D gene: -
CDR3 protein: CASSRRGTEGSYEQYF; CDR3 DNA: TGTGCCAGCAGCCGCAGGGGAACCGAAGGTTCCTACGAGCAGTACTTC; J gene: TRBJ2-7; V gene: TRBV7-8; clone size: -; D gene: -
CDR3 protein: CASSDGTFRSEQYF; CDR3 DNA: TGCGCCAGCAGCGACGGGACATTCAGGTCGGAGCAGTACTTC; J gene: TRBJ2-7; V gene: TRBV5-1; clone size: -; D gene: -
CDR3 protein: CASGKTETPYEQYF; CDR3 DNA: TGTGCTAGTGGCAAGACAGAGACCCCCTACGAGCAGTACTTC; J gene: TRBJ2-7; V gene: TRBV12-5; clone size: -; D gene: -
CDR3 protein: CASTQTGTSGGDEQFF; CDR3 DNA: TGTGCCAGCACCCAGACGGGGACTAGCGGGGGGGATGAGCAGTTCTTC; J gene: TRBJ2-1; V gene: TRBV9; clone size: -; D gene: TRBD2
CDR3 protein: CASSTGGRYEQYF; CDR3 DNA: TGTGCCAGCAGTACAGGGGGCAGATACGAGCAGTACTTC; J gene: TRBJ2-7; V gene: TRBV27; clone size: -; D gene: TRBD1
CDR3 protein: CASSFGLDRGASPLHF; CDR3 DNA: TGTGCCAGCAGCTTCGGACTGGACAGGGGTGCATCACCCCTCCACTTT; J gene: TRBJ1-6; V gene: TRBV5-4; clone size: -; D gene: TRBD1
CDR3 protein: CASSLQGAPGANVLTF; CDR3 DNA: TGTGCCAGCAGCTTACAGGGGGCGCCTGGGGCCAACGTCCTGACTTTC; J gene: TRBJ2-6; V gene: TRBV7-2; clone size: -; D gene: TRBD1
CDR3 protein: CASSNGGATDTQYF; CDR3 DNA: TGCGCCAGCAGTAACGGGGGGGCTACAGATACGCAGTATTTT; J gene: TRBJ2-3; V gene: TRBV5-1; clone size: -; D gene: TRBD2
CDR3 protein: CASSPYSNPSYEQYF; CDR3 DNA: TGCGCCAGCAGCCCTTACTCCAACCCCTCCTACGAGCAGTACTTC; J gene: TRBJ2-7; V gene: TRBV5-1; clone size: -; D gene: -
CDR3 protein: CASSERAGGYNEQFF; CDR3 DNA: TGTGCCAGCAGTGAGAGAGCGGGGGGGTATAATGAGCAGTTCTTC; J gene: TRBJ2-1; V gene: TRBV2; clone size: -; D gene: TRBD2
CDR3 protein: CASSQPYRGRNTEAFF; CDR3 DNA: TGCGCCAGCAGCCAACCGTACAGGGGACGGAACACTGAAGCTTTCTTT; J gene: TRBJ1-1; V gene: TRBV4-1; clone size: -; D gene: TRBD1
CDR3 protein: CASSPGTGVGPGGAQYF; CDR3 DNA: TGTGCCAGCAGCCCAGGGACAGGGGTGGGCCCGGGAGGGGCCCAGTACTTC; J gene: TRBJ2-5; V gene: TRBV5-4; clone size: -; D gene: TRBD1
CDR3 protein: CSATRQVGYTF; CDR3 DNA: TGCAGTGCTACCCGACAGGTTGGCTACACCTTC; J gene: TRBJ1-2; V gene: TRBV20-1; clone size: few; D gene: -
CDR3 protein: CASSQSGGIANQPQHF; CDR3 DNA: TGCGCCAGCAGTCAATCGGGCGGGATCGCCAATCAGCCCCAGCATTTT; J gene: TRBJ1-5; V gene: TRBV23-1; clone size: -; D gene: -
CDR3 protein: CASRLDPGGWDTQYF; CDR3 DNA: TGTGCCAGCCGACTCGATCCGGGGGGATGGGATACGCAGTATTTT; J gene: TRBJ2-3; V gene: TRBV11-3; clone size: -; D gene: TRBD2
CDR3 protein: CASSQDLSRGYTF; CDR3 DNA: TGTGCCAGCAGCCAAGATCTGTCCCGTGGCTACACCTTC; J gene: TRBJ1-2; V gene: TRBV14; clone size: -; D gene: -
CDR3 protein: CASSPGRGGEKLFF; CDR3 DNA: TGTGCCAGCAGCCCTGGGCGGGGAGGAGAAAAACTGTTTTTT; J gene: TRBJ1-4; V gene: TRBV5-4; clone size: -; D gene: -
CDR3 protein: CASSYTGGSYNSPLHF; CDR3 DNA: TGTGCCAGCAGCTATACAGGGGGCTCCTATAATTCACCCCTCCACTTT; J gene: TRBJ1-6; V gene: TRBV7-2; clone size: -; D gene: TRBD1
CDR3 protein: CASSYSATNEKLFF; CDR3 DNA: TGTGCCAGCAGTTACAGCGCAACTAATGAAAAACTGTTTTTT; J gene: TRBJ1-4; V gene: TRBV6-5; clone size: -; D gene: -
CDR3 protein: CASSERDRGLTEAFF; CDR3 DNA: TGTGCCAGCAGTGAACGAGACAGGGGGCTTACTGAAGCTTTCTTT; J gene: TRBJ1-1; V gene: TRBV6-1; clone size: -; D gene: TRBD1
CDR3 protein: CSVEERLTSTADTQYF; CDR3 DNA: TGCAGCGTTGAAGAGCGGCTCACCTCGACGGCAGATACGCAGTATTTT; J gene: TRBJ2-3; V gene: TRBV29-1; clone size: once; D gene: -
CDR3 protein: CASSLAIQETQYF; CDR3 DNA: TGTGCCAGCAGCTTAGCTATCCAAGAGACCCAGTACTTC; J gene: TRBJ2-5; V gene: TRBV11-2; clone size: once; D gene: -
CDR3 protein: CASSPPSGVITGELFF; CDR3 DNA: TGTGCCAGCTCACCACCGAGCGGGGTAATTACCGGGGAGCTGTTTTTT; J gene: TRBJ2-2; V gene: TRBV18; clone size: -; D gene: TRBD2
CDR3 protein: CASSLGTQGTEAFF; CDR3 DNA: TGCGCCAGCAGCCTCGGGACCCAGGGGACTGAAGCTTTCTTT; J gene: TRBJ1-1; V gene: TRBV5-1; clone size: -; D gene: -
CDR3 protein: CASSQVMRVEAFF; CDR3 DNA: TGTGCCAGCAGCCAAGTCATGAGGGTTGAAGCTTTCTTT; J gene: TRBJ1-1; V gene: TRBV3-1/TRBV3-2; clone size: -; D gene: -
CDR3 protein: CASSLGASTDTQYF; CDR3 DNA: TGCGCCAGCAGCTTGGGGGCAAGCACAGATACGCAGTATTTT; J gene: TRBJ2-3; V gene: TRBV5-1; clone size: -; D gene: -
CDR3 protein: CASSYDPSGQENEKLFF; CDR3 DNA: TGTGCCAGCAGTTACGACCCTTCGGGACAGGAAAATGAAAAACTGTTTTTT; J gene: TRBJ1-4; V gene: TRBV6-2/TRBV6-3; clone size: few; D gene: TRBD1
CDR3 protein: CASSEQATYEQYF; CDR3 DNA: TGTGCCAGCAGTGAACAGGCGACCTACGAGCAGTACTTC; J gene: TRBJ2-7; V gene: TRBV6-1; clone size: -; D gene: -
CDR3 protein: CASSFSGTGRGILHF; CDR3 DNA: TGTGCCAGCAGCTTCTCCGGGACAGGGAGGGGAATCCTCCACTTT; J gene: TRBJ1-6; V gene: TRBV6-2/TRBV6-3; clone size: -; D gene: TRBD1
CDR3 protein: CASSGGTGGSWEQYF; CDR3 DNA: TGCGCCAGCAGCGGGGGGACAGGGGGCTCTTGGGAGCAGTACTTC; J gene: TRBJ2-7; V gene: TRBV5-1; clone size: -; D gene: TRBD1
CDR3 protein: CASSDSYKYQKNTEAFF; CDR3 DNA: TGTGCCAGCAGTGACTCGTACAAGTATCAAAAAAACACTGAAGCTTTCTTT; J gene: TRBJ1-1; V gene: TRBV6-4; clone size: -; D gene: -
CDR3 protein: CASSSPTGKEAFF; CDR3 DNA: TGTGCCAGCAGCTCCCCGACAGGGAAAGAAGCTTTCTTT; J gene: TRBJ1-1; V gene: TRBV5-6; clone size: few; D gene: TRBD1
CDR3 protein: CASSPGQLGEKYF; CDR3 DNA: TGTGCCAGCAGCCCCGGACAGCTAGGGGAAAAGTACTTC; J gene: TRBJ2-7; V gene: TRBV7-9; clone size: -; D gene: -
CDR3 protein: CASSLSTGAQRETQYF; CDR3 DNA: TGTGCCAGCAGCTTAAGCACAGGCGCTCAGAGGGAGACCCAGTACTTC; J gene: TRBJ2-5; V gene: TRBV5-4; clone size: -; D gene: -
CDR3 protein: CASSQAVRRGSYNEQFF; CDR3 DNA: TGTGCCAGCAGCCAAGCAGTAAGGCGGGGCTCCTACAATGAGCAGTTCTTC; J gene: TRBJ2-1; V gene: TRBV4-2; clone size: -; D gene: -
CDR3 protein: CAIGTSGGYNEQFF; CDR3 DNA: TGTGCCATAGGGACTAGCGGGGGCTACAATGAGCAGTTCTTC; J gene: TRBJ2-1; V gene: TRBV7-2; clone size: once; D gene: TRBD2
CDR3 protein: CASSQDPRGGGITEAFF; CDR3 DNA: TGCGCCAGCAGCCAAGATCCGAGGGGGGGAGGGATCACTGAAGCTTTCTTT; J gene: TRBJ1-1; V gene: TRBV4-3; clone size: once; D gene: -
CDR3 protein: CASSGRTGGISTEAFF; CDR3 DNA: TGTGCCAGCAGCGGCCGGACAGGGGGGATTTCAACTGAAGCTTTCTTT; J gene: TRBJ1-1; V gene: TRBV11-2; clone size: once; D gene: TRBD1
CDR3 protein: CASSYGRDEQYF; CDR3 DNA: TGTGCCAGCAGTTACGGCAGGGACGAGCAGTACTTC; J gene: TRBJ2-7; V gene: TRBV6-2/TRBV6-3; clone size: -; D gene: -
CDR3 protein: CATSRTPGQSTDTQYF; CDR3 DNA: TGTGCCACCAGCAGAACTCCGGGACAGAGCACAGATACGCAGTATTTT; J gene: TRBJ2-3; V gene: TRBV15; clone size: -; D gene: TRBD1
CDR3 protein: CASSSPGGGTYEQYF; CDR3 DNA: TGTGCCAGCAGTTCCCCTGGGGGAGGCACCTACGAGCAGTACTTC; J gene: TRBJ2-7; V gene: TRBV6-5; clone size: once; D gene: -
CDR3 protein: CASSELAGGKWNTGELFF; CDR3 DNA: TGTGCCAGCAGTGAACTAGCGGGGGGGAAGTGGAACACCGGGGAGCTGTTTTTT; J gene: TRBJ2-2; V gene: TRBV2; clone size: many; D gene: TRBD2
CDR3 protein: CASSYSGQGSEQYF; CDR3 DNA: TGTGCCAGCAGTTACTCAGGACAGGGATCCGAGCAGTACTTC; J gene: TRBJ2-7; V gene: TRBV6-2/TRBV6-3; clone size: -; D gene: TRBD1
CDR3 protein: CASSEGTAYQPQHF; CDR3 DNA: TGTGCCAGCAGCGAAGGGACAGCTTATCAGCCCCAGCATTTT; J gene: TRBJ1-5; V gene: TRBV7-9; clone size: -; D gene: TRBD1
CDR3 protein: CASSLDRVNEQFF; CDR3 DNA: TGTGCCAGCAGTTTGGACAGAGTTAATGAGCAGTTCTTC; J gene: TRBJ2-1; V gene: TRBV6-5; clone size: -; D gene: -
CDR3 protein: CASILTGNTGELFF; CDR3 DNA: TGTGCCAGCATATTAACAGGAAACACCGGGGAGCTGTTTTTT; J gene: TRBJ2-2; V gene: TRBV5-5; clone size: -; D gene: -
CDR3 protein: CASSEEGGTLNTEAFF; CDR3 DNA: TGTGCCAGCAGTGAAGAGGGGGGGACATTGAACACTGAAGCTTTCTTT; J gene: TRBJ1-1; V gene: TRBV6-1; clone size: -; D gene: -
CDR3 protein: CASSSGVANYGYTF; CDR3 DNA: TGTGCCAGCAGCTCGGGTGTAGCTAACTATGGCTACACCTTC; J gene: TRBJ1-2; V gene: TRBV7-2; clone size: -; D gene: -
CDR3 protein: CASSPSLAGGTSYNEQFF; CDR3 DNA: TGTGCCAGCAGCCCCAGCCTAGCGGGGGGAACATCCTACAATGAGCAGTTCTTC; J gene: TRBJ2-1; V gene: TRBV9; clone size: -; D gene: TRBD2
CDR3 protein: CASSLGTGGHTGELFF; CDR3 DNA: TGTGCCAGCAGCTTAGGGACAGGGGGTCACACCGGGGAGCTGTTTTTT; J gene: TRBJ2-2; V gene: TRBV11-3; clone size: -; D gene: TRBD1
CDR3 protein: CASSSSGELYEQYF; CDR3 DNA: TGTGCCAGCAGCTCGAGCGGGGAGCTCTACGAGCAGTACTTC; J gene: TRBJ2-7; V gene: TRBV7-2; clone size: -; D gene: TRBD2
CDR3 protein: CASSQTLNGEQYF; CDR3 DNA: TGCGCCAGCAGCCAGACTCTTAACGGCGAGCAGTACTTC; J gene: TRBJ2-7; V gene: TRBV4-3; clone size: -; D gene: -
CDR3 protein: CATSLYPSGGALSGELFF; CDR3 DNA: TGTGCCACCTCCTTATACCCTAGCGGGGGGGCCTTGTCCGGGGAGCTGTTTTTT; J gene: TRBJ2-2; V gene: TRBV9; clone size: -; D gene: TRBD2